The 32 T cell receptor beta chains given below trace back to one sample, sequenced in a study of blood T cells in healthy people across ages. Primers used in a second PCR of about 6 to 11 cycles were a sample-barcoded 5' primer and a J-beta primer mix. Via MiXCR, TCRdb re-called the 5' RACE reads, giving one row per CDR3 protein. Of hundreds of thousands of distinct CDR3 sequences detected, approximately 25% appear once; the ten largest clones hold under 10%. These data were also reused for a study on T cells of mothers and their children.

Sample: blood. These receptors all come from a boy between 10 and 17 years old in good health.

This clonotype has a handful of counts. V usage is TRBV4-1 and J usage is TRBJ1-1; D is undetermined. Trimming cost V 3 bases and J 1 base, with 6 bases left between them. There are 13 residues in the CDR3. Germline V gene lookup returns CDR1 MGHRA and CDR2 YSYEKL. CDR3 DNA: TGCGCCAGCAGCCAGGTGACGAACACTGAAGCTTTCTTT. Protein sequence: CASSQVTNTEAFF.

Worth noting for this clonotype: Sequence at one end of the junction differs from germline and may be a read error. The chain recombines TRBV28 with TRBJ1-6, with a weak D call TRBD1 (5 bases). Germline loops: CDR1 MDHEN, CDR2 SYDVKM. The CDR3 contains 16 residues. CDR3 amino acids: CASSRQRSSYNSPLHF. In DNA, the CDR3 is TGTGCCAGCAGTCGACAGCGAAGCTCCTACAATTCACCCCTCCACTTT.

CDR3 protein: CASSPSRTEYQETQYF. CDR3 nucleotide sequence: TGTGCCAGCAGCCCTAGTCGGACCGAGTACCAAGAGACCCAGTACTTC. This chain connects TRBV7-9 to TRBJ2-5; D unresolved. V was trimmed by 5 bases and J by 0 bases, leaving 16 bases between them. CDR1 and CDR2 from the germline V gene are SEHNR and FQNEAQ (reference sequence). The CDR3 sequence is 16 residues long.

This clonotype showed up just a few times. This sequence joins TRBV19 and TRBJ2-1, with 9 bases identical to TRBD1. CDR3 length: 17 residues. Germline V lookup: CDR1 LNHDA, CDR2 SQIVND (reference sequence). V was pared by 9 bases and J by 2 bases, with 14 bases of the junction left unmatched. The CDR3, as DNA: TGTGCCAGCCCTACCCCGGGGACAGGGAAACCCTACAATGAGCAGTTCTTC. This encodes CASPTPGTGKPYNEQFF. The whole variable domain, remainder taken from reference TRBV19 and TRBJ2-1, is DGGITQSPKYLFRKEGQNVTLSCEQNLNHDAMYWYRQDPGQGLRLIYYSQIVNDFQKGDIAEGYSVSREKKESFPLTVTSAQKNPTAFYLCASPTPGTGKPYNEQFFGPGTRLTVL.

The CDR3 region is CATRGRDTEAFF. As DNA, the CDR3 is TGTGCCACCCGAGGGAGGGACACTGAAGCTTTCTTT. The rearrangement uses TRBV24-1 and TRBJ1-1; D gene unclear. CDR3 length: 12 residues. Looked up from germline, CDR1 is KGHDR and CDR2 is SFDVKD. V was cut by 9 bases and J by 3 bases, with 10 bases left in between.

The chain uses TRBV28 and TRBJ2-3, with a weak D call TRBD1 (5 bases). The CDR3 has 15 residues. In germline, CDR1 is MDHEN, CDR2 SYDVKM. V was clipped by 5 bases and J by 1 base, with 13 bases between them. This CDR3 reads CASSRSWGGTDTQYF. In DNA form, the CDR3 reads TGTGCCAGCAGTCGTAGCTGGGGCGGCACAGATACGCAGTATTTT.

This chain connects TRBV6-5 to TRBJ2-3, with a tentative D call TRBD2 (6 bases). CDR3 length: 15 residues. The V end lost 5 bases, the J end lost 1 base, and 13 bases lay between the germline ends. CDR1 is MNHEY and CDR2 is SVGAGI in the germline V gene. The CDR3 DNA follows: TGTGCCAGCAGTCTAGCGTCCTACGGCACAGATACGCAGTATTTT. This sequence encodes CASSLASYGTDTQYF.

This clonotype came up a few times. The chain couples TRBV6-5 to TRBJ2-1; the D gene is possibly TRBD2 (6 bases). The CDR3 is 14 amino acids. Trimming removed 5 bases from V and 3 bases from J, with 11 bases in between. Germline V gene data show CDR1 as MNHEY and CDR2 as SVGAGI. The CDR3 nucleotides are TGTGCCAGCAGTCTAGCGCGAATCTACAATGAGCAGTTCTTC. Protein sequence: CASSLARIYNEQFF.

In this sample, this clonotype turned up many times. This chain joins TRBV12-3 or TRBV12-4 and TRBJ2-7; TRBD1 matches 7 bases. The CDR3 runs 13 residues. Trimming removed 6 bases from V and 3 bases from J; junction bases left unmatched: 5. The CDR3 loop reads CASSWDRGYEQYF. For the CDR3, the DNA is TGTGCCAGCAGCTGGGACAGAGGCTACGAGCAGTACTTC.

This clonotype was observed a handful of times. The germline gene is not matched at one end of the junction; a read error may be the cause. The CDR3 bases are TGTGCCAGCAGCTTAGAGGGGACAGGGGAATACGAGCAGTGCTTC. Translated: CASSLEGTGEYEQCF. The chain links TRBV11-2 to TRBJ2-5; 10 positions agree with TRBD1. The germline gives CDR1 SGHAT, CDR2 FQNNGV. This CDR3 is built from 15 residues. The full variable domain, in which reference TRBV11-2 and TRBJ2-5 provide the parts outside the CDR3, is EAGVAQSPRYKIIEKRQSVAFWCNPISGHATLYWYQQILGQGPKLLIQFQNNGVVDDSQLPKDRFSAERLKGVDSTLKIQPAKLEDSAVYLCASSLEGTGEYEQCFGPGTRLLVL.

The rearrangement uses TRBV29-1 and TRBJ1-2; 12 bases are a match to TRBD1. Germline V gene sequence: CDR1 SQVTM, CDR2 ANQGSEA. The CDR3 runs to 15 residues. The ends lost 7 bases at V and 6 bases at J; junction bases unmatched: 12. In DNA form, the CDR3 reads TGCAGCGGCCTACAACGGGACAGGGGGCCGGATGGCTACACCTTC. Protein product: CSGLQRDRGPDGYTF.

This clonotype was seen only a few times. CDR3 protein: CASRPDRGGRDTQYF. CDR3 bases: TGTGCCAGCAGGCCCGACAGGGGAGGTAGGGATACGCAGTATTTT. The chain carries TRBV12-3 or TRBV12-4 and TRBJ2-3; TRBD1 agrees at 8 bases. V lost 6 bases to trimming and J lost 6 bases; unmatched junction nucleotides: 11. CDR3 length: 15 amino acids.

The rearrangement uses TRBV12-5 and TRBJ2-1, with 10 nucleotides matching TRBD1. The CDR3 loop spans 15 amino acids. The V gene end was trimmed by 6 bases and the J gene end by 5 bases; junction bases not matched to a gene: 7. CDR1 LGHNT and CDR2 FRNRAP come from the germline V gene. The CDR3 spells CASGPGTGDNNEQFF. CDR3 nucleotide sequence: TGTGCTAGTGGCCCCGGGACAGGGGACAACAATGAGCAGTTCTTC.

This sequence joins TRBV7-2 and TRBJ2-3; 11 bases map to TRBD2. The germline V gene encodes CDR1 SGHTA and CDR2 FQGNSA. V lost 5 bases, J lost 6 bases, and 7 bases stayed unmatched. This CDR3 is 15 amino acids long. The CDR3 is CASSRSGGASDTQYF. Here the CDR3 DNA reads TGTGCCAGCAGCCGTAGCGGGGGGGCCTCCGATACGCAGTATTTT.

This CDR3 reads CASSPRGALAGNNEQFF. CDR3 bases: TGTGCCAGCAGCCCTCGCGGAGCGCTAGCGGGAAACAATGAGCAGTTCTTC. The chain employs TRBV11-3 and TRBJ2-1; TRBD2 matches 9 bases. With V trimmed by 5 bases and J by 5 bases, 13 bases remained unmatched. CDR3 length: 17 residues. The V gene's germline CDR1 is SGHNT and CDR2 YENEEA.

The chain has TRBV7-8 and TRBJ2-3, with 7 bases lining up with TRBD2. V shed 5 bases and J 8 bases; nucleotides not matched to a gene: 4. This CDR3 contains 12 residues. CDR1 is SGHVS, CDR2 FQNEAQ, per germline. Here the CDR3 reads CASSVSSGTQYF. CDR3 DNA sequence: TGTGCCAGCAGCGTGTCTAGCGGTACGCAGTATTTT.

V is TRBV27 and J is TRBJ2-3, with 7 bases identical to TRBD1. Germline V gene lookup returns CDR1 MNHEY and CDR2 SMNVEV (reference sequence). The CDR3 has 16 residues. Trimming removed 5 bases from V and 4 bases from J; junction bases left unmatched: 12. DNA of the CDR3: TGTGCCAGCAGTACACGGGACAGTTCTTGGGCAGATACGCAGTATTTT. This gives the protein CASSTRDSSWADTQYF.

The chain combines TRBV4-1 with TRBJ2-4; D is possibly TRBD1 (5 bases). V was clipped by 4 bases and J by 8 bases, with 12 bases between them. In germline, CDR1 is MGHRA, CDR2 YSYEKL. The CDR3 loop spans 13 amino acids. The CDR3 reads CASSLDSIDIQYF. DNA of the CDR3: TGCGCCAGCAGCCTCGACAGTATCGACATTCAGTACTTC.

The V gene is TRBV7-6, the J gene TRBJ2-7, with D tentatively TRBD1 (5 bases). The germline V gene has CDR1 SGHVS and CDR2 FNYEAQ. Between the trimmed V and J ends, which lost 3 bases and 4 bases, there was a span of 10 bases. The CDR3 is made up of 13 amino acids. The CDR3 loop is CASSLSKGYEQYF. The CDR3 DNA is TGTGCCAGCAGCTTGTCGAAGGGGTACGAGCAGTACTTC.

This chain uses TRBV28 with TRBJ1-5; D remains unclear. The germline gives CDR1 MDHEN, CDR2 SYDVKM. V lost 7 bases to trimming and J lost 10 bases, with 23 bases between them. This CDR3 spans 15 amino acids. The CDR3 DNA reads TGTGCCAGCATCCCTGGTAAGGGTGACCCTTCCCCCCAGCATTTT. Residues: CASIPGKGDPSPQHF.

This clonotype has more than one count but fewer than ten. This chain uses TRBV29-1 with TRBJ2-2; D is undetermined. Germline V gene lookup returns CDR1 SQVTM and CDR2 ANQGSEA. This CDR3 has 13 residues. Trimming removed 2 bases at V and 8 bases at J, with 12 bases between. The DNA for the CDR3 is TGCAGCGTTGAATACTTAAAAAGGGGGGAGCTGTTTTTT. This encodes CSVEYLKRGELFF.

The rearrangement uses TRBV20-1 and TRBJ2-3; TRBD2 agrees at 8 bases. Germline CDR1 and CDR2: DFQATT and SNEGSKA (reference sequence). The CDR3 loop spans 15 amino acids. V was clipped by 0 bases and J by 6 bases; unmatched bases: 8. In nucleotides, the CDR3 is TGCAGTGCTAGAGACTCCTGGACTAGCAGTGATACGCAGTATTTT. Translation gives CSARDSWTSSDTQYF.

The genes are TRBV11-1 and TRBJ2-7, with D possibly being TRBD1 (5 bases). This CDR3 is built from 14 residues. V was shortened by 2 bases and J by 5 bases, with 13 bases between the two germline ends. Germline V gene data show CDR1 as SGHAT and CDR2 as FQDESV (reference sequence). Here the CDR3 reads CASSLLWTPHEQYF. The DNA of the CDR3 is TGTGCCAGCAGCTTACTTTGGACACCCCACGAGCAGTACTTC.

A few counts support this clonotype. The gene calls are TRBV4-1 and TRBJ2-7; 8 bases are a match to TRBD1. This CDR3 spans 14 amino acids. The germline gives CDR1 MGHRA, CDR2 YSYEKL. The J segment lost 5 bases and the V segment lost 6 bases, leaving 9 bases of the junction unmatched. Here the CDR3 DNA reads TGCGCCAGCAGTCTAGGACAGGGAAGGAACGAGCAGTACTTC. Translating it yields CASSLGQGRNEQYF.

This clonotype was counted at least ten times. This sequence joins TRBV6-6 and TRBJ1-4; 8 nucleotides align to TRBD1. V lost 9 bases to trimming and J lost 4 bases; unmatched junction nucleotides: 1. Germline CDR1 is MNHNY and CDR2 is SVGAGI (reference sequence). The length of the CDR3 is 12 residues. In nucleotides, the CDR3 is TGTGCCAGTGACAGGGGTAATGAAAAACTGTTTTTT. Translated, it gives CASDRGNEKLFF.

The rearrangement links TRBV4-3 to TRBJ2-7, with D possibly matching TRBD1 (6 bases). Trimming removed 0 bases at V and 2 bases at J, with 11 bases between. The CDR3 spans 15 residues. Germline V gene data show CDR1 as LGHNA and CDR2 as YSLEER. CDR3 loop: CASSQDPTGPYEQYF. The CDR3 nucleotides read TGCGCCAGCAGCCAAGATCCAACAGGGCCCTACGAGCAGTACTTC.

In this sample, this clonotype turned up a few times. The chain links TRBV29-1 to TRBJ1-1; D not certain. The germline V gene encodes CDR1 SQVTM and CDR2 ANQGSEA. Deletions cut 7 bases from V and 1 base from J, with 10 bases between. There are 12 residues in the CDR3. Here the CDR3 reads CSAPGGNTEAFF. As DNA, the CDR3 is TGCAGCGCCCCAGGAGGGAACACTGAAGCTTTCTTT.

J is TRBJ2-1 and V is TRBV7-8; D is possibly TRBD2 (5 bases). The germline gives CDR1 SGHVS, CDR2 FQNEAQ. V was pared by 2 bases and J by 4 bases, with 12 bases between. The CDR3 contains 15 residues. This CDR3 reads CASSLTLGSYNEQFF. CDR3 coding DNA: TGTGCCAGCAGCTTAACCCTGGGGAGTTACAATGAGCAGTTCTTC.

The chain carries TRBV6-2 or TRBV6-3 and TRBJ2-1; D is possibly TRBD2 (6 bases). V lost 2 bases and J lost 3, with 11 bases in between. The CDR3 sequence is 15 residues long. From germline, CDR1 is MNHEY and CDR2 SVGEGT. CDR3 region: CASSYVGGGYNEQFF. DNA of the CDR3: TGTGCCAGCAGTTACGTCGGGGGAGGCTACAATGAGCAGTTCTTC.

The chain carries TRBV6-1 and TRBJ2-7; 13 bases are a match to TRBD2. V was clipped by 0 bases and J by 4 bases; unmatched bases: 3. The length of the CDR3 is 16 residues. Germline CDR1 reads MNHNS; CDR2 reads SASEGT. The CDR3 sequence: CASSEAGLAGWYEQYF. The CDR3 DNA reads TGTGCCAGCAGTGAAGCGGGACTAGCGGGATGGTACGAGCAGTACTTC.

This clonotype was counted between two and nine times. The V call is TRBV7-9, the J call TRBJ2-1; no reliable D call. Germline loops: CDR1 SEHNR, CDR2 FQNEAQ (reference sequence). The V end lost 4 bases, the J end lost 2 bases, and 12 bases lay between the germline ends. The CDR3 covers 15 residues. DNA of the CDR3: TGTGCCAGCAGCTCCCCGGGCCCAGCCTACAATGAGCAGTTCTTC. This translates into CASSSPGPAYNEQFF.

This chain joins TRBV7-9 and TRBJ2-7, with 12 positions matching TRBD1. Trimming at V came to 1 base and at J to 5 bases, leaving 6 bases not matched to a gene. The CDR3 has 16 amino acids. In germline, CDR1 is SEHNR, CDR2 FQNEAQ (reference sequence). The CDR3 is CASSLVPGTGGHEQYF. CDR3 sequence (DNA): TGTGCCAGCAGCTTAGTCCCCGGGACAGGGGGCCACGAGCAGTACTTC.